The T cell receptor (beta chain) described here comes from a study of shared clonotypes between healthy human individuals. Study overall: CD4 naive cells filled three plates per donor, CD4 memory three, CD8 naive two and CD8 memory one. Study-wide points: Few donors limited the genetic and exposure-history diversity represented.

CD8 cells classed as naive were CD45RO-negative and positively selected for CCR7, excluding terminally differentiated effector memory CD45RA+ cells. Every donor, a Caucasian adult, lived in Nashville, Tennessee. As concerns this clone: Antigen unknown.

Data came from immunoSEQ multiplex PCR; TCRdb stores just in-frame clones and leaves some out. The repertoire has about 2.2 million clones, 85% to 95% of them found once; the top ten carry over 1.5%. There are 14 residues in the CDR3. Trimming took 1 base from V and 3 from J; bases not matched to a gene: 2. Germline V gene sequence: CDR1 SGHRS, CDR2 YFSETQ. The rearrangement uses TRBV5-1 and TRBJ2-7; TRBD1 matches at 9 bases. The sequencing sample was made of naive CD8+ T cells from PBMCs. This sequence was found in a man aged 18 to 29 in good health. Some clones in this sample may be carry-over from other donors' samples. The CDR3 bases are TGCGCCAGCAGCTTGACAGGGGGCCTCTACGAGCAGTACTTC. This codes for CASSLTGGLYEQYF.